What follows are 21 T cell receptor beta chains derived from one specimen sequenced in a study of blood T cell repertoires in COVID-19. The data were produced by immunoSEQ multiplex PCR, yet TCRdb's version contains in-frame clones alone and is incomplete. The sample lists about 130,000 clones, 70% to 85% occurring once. Source material: peripheral blood. These receptor sequences come from a woman over 75 with acute or convalescent COVID-19.

The chain uses TRBV4-3 and TRBJ2-1, with TRBD2 matching over 7 bases. V lost 0 bases and J lost 6; bases outside the gene matches: 11. This CDR3 contains 17 residues. Germline V lookup: CDR1 LGHNA, CDR2 YSLEER. Here the CDR3 reads CASSQELEGGPGNEQFF. CDR3 coding DNA: TGCGCCAGCAGCCAAGAGTTGGAGGGAGGGCCAGGCAATGAGCAGTTCTTC.

V gene TRBV18 combines with J gene TRBJ2-7, with D possibly TRBD2 on 5 matching bases. Germline V gene data show CDR1 as KGHSH and CDR2 as LQKENI. The V and J ends lost 2 bases and 6 bases respectively, with 8 bases between them. The CDR3 totals 12 residues. In nucleotides, the CDR3 is TGTGCCAGCTCACCAGACGGGATCGAGCAGTACTTC. Its translation: CASSPDGIEQYF.

This sequence joins TRBV10-1 and TRBJ2-3; 10 bases map to TRBD1. The CDR3 totals 16 residues. Germline V CDR1 and CDR2: WNHNN, SYGVQD (reference sequence). The junction had 7 bases not matched to a gene; V was cut back by 4 bases and J by 3 bases. CDR3 protein: CASSARTGGRTDTQYF. The CDR3 nucleotides are TGCGCCAGCAGTGCCCGGACAGGGGGAAGGACAGATACGCAGTATTTT.

The chain couples TRBV7-9 to TRBJ2-1, with D possibly being TRBD1 (5 bases). Between the trimmed V and J ends, which lost 0 bases and 6 bases, there was a span of 9 bases. This CDR3 contains 14 residues. Germline V gene sequence: CDR1 SEHNR, CDR2 FQNEAQ (reference sequence). The DNA of the CDR3 is TGTGCCAGCAGCTTAGCAGGGGCAGTCAATGAGCAGTTCTTC. Translation gives CASSLAGAVNEQFF.

The CDR3 DNA sequence: TGTGCCACCCCTATAGGACAGGGGACTTCCTCCTACAATGAGCAGTTCTTC. This codes for CATPIGQGTSSYNEQFF. The V gene is TRBV6-9, the J gene TRBJ2-1, with 9 bases matching TRBD1. The CDR3 contains 17 residues. After removal of 10 bases from V and 0 bases from J, the junction contained 13 bases not matched to a gene. Germline values: CDR1 MNHGY, CDR2 SVAAGI.

The chain employs TRBV11-2 and TRBJ1-2; 8 bases map to TRBD1. Germline-derived CDR1 and CDR2 are SGHAT and FQNNGV. The CDR3 is 15 amino acids. V was clipped by 5 bases and J by 4 bases; unmatched bases: 9. CDR3 DNA sequence: TGTGCCAGCAGCCCAGGGGGGGACAGGCGCTATGGCTACACCTTC. It translates to CASSPGGDRRYGYTF. Complete variable domain (other parts from reference TRBV11-2 and TRBJ1-2): EAGVAQSPRYKIIEKRQSVAFWCNPISGHATLYWYQQILGQGPKLLIQFQNNGVVDDSQLPKDRFSAERLKGVDSTLKIQPAKLEDSAVYLCASSPGGDRRYGYTFGSGTRLTVV.

This rearrangement joins TRBV7-6 to TRBJ2-7; 10 nucleotides agree with TRBD1. V dropped 5 bases and J dropped 6; count of bases not matched to a gene: 13. Germline assignment: CDR1 SGHVS and CDR2 FNYEAQ. The CDR3 loop spans 16 amino acids. The CDR3 region is CASSISGGQGSLEQYF. The DNA for the CDR3 is TGTGCCAGCAGCATCTCCGGGGGACAGGGGTCTCTCGAGCAGTACTTC.

This sequence joins TRBV6-2 or TRBV6-3 and TRBJ2-1; 14 nucleotides align to TRBD2. The trim removed 2 bases at V and 5 bases at J, leaving 2 bases unmatched. The germline CDR1 and CDR2 sequences are MNHEY and SVGEGT. The CDR3 is 16 amino acids. The CDR3 bases are TGTGCCAGCAGTTACCAGGGACTAGCGGGGGACAATGAGCAGTTCTTC. It codes for CASSYQGLAGDNEQFF.

The CDR3 DNA reads as TGTGCCAGCAGCTTAGTTAAGGGGAACGGGGCCAACGTCCTGACTTTC. Amino acid sequence: CASSLVKGNGANVLTF. The rearrangement links TRBV7-2 to TRBJ2-6; tentative D call: TRBD1 (5 bases). The CDR3 totals 16 residues. Germline V gene lookup returns CDR1 SGHTA and CDR2 FQGNSA. V was clipped by 1 base and J by 4 bases, with 11 bases between them.

The chain links TRBV5-4 to TRBJ2-7; tentative D call: TRBD1 (6 bases). Between the trimmed V and J ends, which lost 3 bases and 6 bases, there was a span of 13 bases. The germline V gene has CDR1 SGHNT and CDR2 YYREEE (reference sequence). The CDR3 length is 13 residues. The CDR3 region has the DNA TGTGCCAGCAGCTCCTCAGGGGCGCCCGAGCAGTACTTC. It encodes CASSSSGAPEQYF. The whole variable domain, remainder taken from reference TRBV5-4 and TRBJ2-7, is ETGVTQSPTHLIKTRGQQVTLRCSSQSGHNTVSWYQQALGQGPQFIFQYYREEENGRGNFPPRFSGLQFPNYSSELNVNALELDDSALYLCASSSSGAPEQYFGPGTRLTVT.

The V and J genes are TRBV7-2 and TRBJ2-2; 8 bases line up with TRBD1. The ends lost 2 bases at V and 2 bases at J; junction bases unmatched: 7. Germline V lookup: CDR1 SGHTA, CDR2 FQGNSA. The CDR3 extends over 17 amino acids. CDR3: CASSLPGTGVNTGELFF. The CDR3 DNA reads as TGTGCCAGCAGCTTACCCGGGACAGGCGTTAACACCGGGGAGCTGTTTTTT.

A note on this clone: The sample carries other DNA sequences with the same CDR3. V and J are TRBV19 and TRBJ1-5; the match to TRBD1 covers 9 bases. This CDR3 has 15 residues. V trimming: 3 bases; J trimming: 7 bases; junction bases outside the gene matches: 7. The germline V gene has CDR1 LNHDA and CDR2 SQIVND (reference sequence). The DNA of the CDR3 is TGTGCCAGTAGTATCGGCACAGGGGGCCGACAGCCCCAGCATTTT. Translated, it gives CASSIGTGGRQPQHF.

The chain has TRBV9 and TRBJ2-1; no clear D. The germline gives CDR1 SGDLS, CDR2 YYNGEE. Trimming stripped 3 bases from V and 3 bases from J, with 7 bases between. This CDR3 comprises 13 residues. CDR3 DNA: TGTGCCAGCAGCGACGACATCTACAATGAGCAGTTCTTC. It yields the protein CASSDDIYNEQFF.

The chain uses TRBV5-6 and TRBJ1-4; D call uncertain. CDR3 length equals 14 residues. Germline values: CDR1 SGHDT, CDR2 YYEEEE. Trimming shortened V by 1 base and J by 7 bases, and 11 bases separated the two germline ends. The CDR3 spells CASSLLEGGEKLFF. CDR3 coding DNA: TGTGCCAGCAGCTTGCTCGAGGGCGGTGAAAAACTGTTTTTT.

V usage is TRBV18 and J usage is TRBJ1-1; D is perhaps TRBD1 (5 bases). Germline V gene data show CDR1 as KGHSH and CDR2 as LQKENI. Trimming took 1 base from V and 4 from J, leaving 10 bases between them. The CDR3 spans 14 residues. The DNA for the CDR3 is TGTGCCAGCTCACCACAGGGGTCGGGCACTGAAGCTTTCTTT. Translating gives CASSPQGSGTEAFF.

The chain uses TRBV2 and TRBJ2-3; 7 nucleotides agree with TRBD2. Germline V gene sequence: CDR1 SNHLY, CDR2 FYNNEI. The V and J ends lost 6 bases and 5 bases, in that order; junction bases with no gene match: 14. This CDR3 is built from 16 residues. The CDR3 protein is CASSAGAGRGVDTQYF. The CDR3 nucleotides read TGTGCCAGCAGCGCCGGGGCGGGTCGGGGGGTAGATACGCAGTATTTT. The full variable domain, its missing parts supplied by reference TRBV2 and TRBJ2-3, is EPEVTQTPSHQVTQMGQEVILRCVPISNHLYFYWYRQILGQKVEFLVSFYNNEISEKSEIFDDQFSVERPDGSNFTLKIRSTKLEDSAMYFCASSAGAGRGVDTQYFGPGTRLTVL.

This clone was picked up a small number of times. The CDR3 spells CASSQDLGRREQYF. DNA for the CDR3: TGCGCCAGCAGCCAAGACCTGGGCAGAAGGGAGCAGTACTTC. The gene calls are TRBV4-3 and TRBJ2-7, with D unclear. The CDR3 contains 14 residues. CDR1 is LGHNA and CDR2 is YSLEER in the germline V gene. Trimming took 0 bases from V and 7 from J, leaving 13 bases between them.

The CDR3 spells CASSQDHGVSGYTF. In nucleotides, the CDR3 is TGCGCCAGCAGCCAAGATCACGGGGTCTCTGGCTACACCTTC. The chain couples TRBV4-1 to TRBJ1-2; no clear D. The CDR3 has 14 residues. Trimming removed 0 bases at V and 7 bases at J, with 12 bases between. Per the germline V gene, CDR1 is MGHRA and CDR2 is YSYEKL.

This clone was seen a single time. This rearrangement joins TRBV7-2 to TRBJ2-3; D is unresolved. Per the germline V gene, CDR1 is SGHTA and CDR2 is FQGNSA. This CDR3 spans 13 amino acids. Trimming took 1 base from V and 2 from J, leaving 4 bases between them. CDR3 sequence reads: CASSLGYTDTQYF. The CDR3 region has the DNA TGTGCCAGCAGCTTAGGCTACACAGATACGCAGTATTTT.

A note on this clone: Possible read error: a much larger clone is one base away. The V call is TRBV6-5, the J call TRBJ1-2; possible D gene TRBD1, 5 bases. The CDR3 runs 14 residues. V shed 5 bases and J shed 8 bases, with 18 bases lying between them. In germline, CDR1 is MNHEY, CDR2 SVGAGI. The CDR3 region is CASSPDTGVGGYTF. The CDR3, as DNA: TGTGCCAGCAGTCCGGACACTGGGGTGGGGGGCTACACCTTC.

Only one count was recorded for this clone. This chain connects TRBV2 to TRBJ1-6; possibly TRBD1 for D (5 bases). The CDR3 has 18 residues. The V end was cut by 8 bases, the J end by 7 bases, with 27 bases between. CDR1 is SNHLY and CDR2 is FYNNEI in the germline V gene. The CDR3 coding sequence is TGTGCCAGCCGGCCCTCCAGGGCCCGAAAGCCCCTCAATTCACCCCTCCACTTT. It is translated as CASRPSRARKPLNSPLHF.